This T cell receptor (beta chain) was found in a study of blood T cell repertoires in COVID-19. Study overall: T cells, B-cell-depleted T cells, or PBMCs supplied cDNA or gDNA.

This CDR3 region has 15 residues. Trimming cost V 6 bases and J 6 bases, with 18 bases left between them. Germline V gives CDR1 SNHLY, CDR2 FYNNEI. The assay was immunoSEQ multiplex PCR, and TCRdb's table has in-frame clones only and misses some. This sample has about 270,000 clones, with approximately 82% found just once. The receptor comes from a woman between 18 and 30 years old with acute or convalescent COVID-19. The sample taken for sequencing was peripheral blood. The rearrangement links TRBV2 to TRBJ1-5, with a possible D match to TRBD1 (6 bases). This chain's CDR3 is CASRGDGGARQPQHF. Written as DNA, the CDR3 is TGTGCCAGCAGGGGGGATGGGGGGGCACGTCAGCCCCAGCATTTT.